These 22 T cell receptor beta chains came from one sample sequenced in a study of T cell changes during pregnancy in multiple sclerosis. Generated by immunoSEQ multiplex PCR, the TCRdb table keeps only in-frame clones and is missing some. The sample has tens of thousands of clones, 93% seen once; the top ten hold around 2.3%. The specimen was peripheral blood, collected in the second trimester of pregnancy. The receptors stem from a female donor with multiple sclerosis, enrolled in a pregnancy study.

The CDR3 loop is CASSYAEGNTEAFF. In DNA, the CDR3 is TGTGCCAGCAGTTACGCCGAGGGGAACACTGAAGCTTTCTTT. The rearrangement joins TRBV6-5 to TRBJ1-1; unclear D gene. CDR1 and CDR2 from the germline V gene are MNHEY and SVGAGI. The CDR3 extends over 14 amino acids. The ends were cut back, 2 bases at V and 1 base at J, with 8 bases in the middle.

The table lists this clone with a count of one. This chain joins TRBV2 and TRBJ2-2; 10 bases are shared with TRBD1. Germline trimming cut 4 bases from V and 7 bases from J; bases unmatched to any gene: 3. From germline, CDR1 is SNHLY and CDR2 FYNNEI. The CDR3 totals 14 residues. The CDR3 protein is CASSAGQGNGELFF. The DNA of the CDR3 is TGTGCCAGCAGTGCGGGACAGGGGAACGGGGAGCTGTTTTTT.

The V call is TRBV29-1, the J call TRBJ1-1; no firm D call. In germline, CDR1 is SQVTM, CDR2 ANQGSEA. The CDR3 spans 11 residues. V was clipped by 3 bases and J by 5 bases, with 7 bases between them. The CDR3 spells CSVDPGTEAFF. The CDR3 DNA follows: TGCAGCGTTGATCCGGGGACTGAAGCTTTCTTT. The full variable domain, completed using reference TRBV29-1 and TRBJ1-1, is SAVISQKPSRDICQRGTSLTIQCQVDSQVTMMFWYRQQPGQSLTLIATANQGSEATYESGFVIDKFPISRPNLTFSTLTVSNMSPEDSSIYLCSVDPGTEAFFGQGTRLTVV.

The V call is TRBV29-1, the J call TRBJ2-3; the match to TRBD2 covers 7 bases. CDR3 length: 14 amino acids. V shed 7 bases and J 3 bases; nucleotides not matched to a gene: 10. Germline V gene lookup returns CDR1 SQVTM and CDR2 ANQGSEA. For the CDR3, the DNA is TGCAGCGCCCCGGGGGGAGGGGCAACAGATACGCAGTATTTT. Its protein product is CSAPGGGATDTQYF.

The V and J genes are TRBV11-2 and TRBJ2-5; 16 nucleotides agree with TRBD2. Trimming at V came to 5 bases and at J to 10 bases, leaving 7 bases not matched to a gene. Germline V lookup: CDR1 SGHAT, CDR2 FQNNGV. The CDR3 runs to 15 residues. The CDR3 spells CASSPGTSGGVSQYF. CDR3 bases: TGTGCCAGCAGCCCCGGGACTAGCGGGGGGGTTAGCCAGTACTTC.

This chain connects TRBV5-1 to TRBJ2-7; 10 bases line up with TRBD2. Trimming took 4 bases from V and 4 from J; bases not matched to a gene: 11. The germline CDR1 and CDR2 sequences are SGHRS and YFSETQ. This CDR3 has 16 amino acids. CDR3 coding DNA: TGCGCCAGCAGCCCGTGGGTGGCTAGCGGGGGTTACGAGCAGTACTTC. Amino acids: CASSPWVASGGYEQYF. The whole variable domain, remainder taken from reference TRBV5-1 and TRBJ2-7, is KAGVTQTPRYLIKTRGQQVTLSCSPISGHRSVSWYQQTPGQGLQFLFEYFSETQRNKGNFPGRFSGRQFSNSRSEMNVSTLELGDSALYLCASSPWVASGGYEQYFGPGTRLTVT.

DNA of the CDR3: TGTGCCAGCAGTGACTCGCCGGGGAATGAGCAGTTCTTC. Amino acid sequence: CASSDSPGNEQFF. V gene TRBV6-4 combines with J gene TRBJ2-1; D may be TRBD2 (5 bases). V shed 0 bases and J shed 7 bases, with 7 bases lying between them. The length of the CDR3 is 13 residues. In germline, CDR1 is MRHNA, CDR2 SNTAGT.

The V and J genes are TRBV7-3 and TRBJ1-2, with 9 bases lining up with TRBD1. Germline V gives CDR1 SGHTA, CDR2 FQGTGA. This CDR3 is built from 14 residues. Germline trimming cut 4 bases from V and 3 bases from J; bases unmatched to any gene: 3. The CDR3 is CASSSTGGDYGYTF. DNA of the CDR3: TGTGCCAGCAGCTCCACAGGGGGCGACTATGGCTACACCTTC.

The rearrangement uses TRBV13 and TRBJ2-1, with TRBD2 identical over 12 bases. CDR3 size: 16 residues. Looked up from germline, CDR1 is PRHDT and CDR2 is FYEKMQ (reference sequence). With V trimmed by 5 bases and J by 8 bases, 10 bases remained unmatched. The CDR3 reads CASSLRLAGVGDEQFF. The CDR3 region has the DNA TGTGCCAGCAGCCTACGACTAGCGGGGGTCGGGGATGAGCAGTTCTTC.

This clone was found once. J is TRBJ2-3 and V is TRBV10-3, with 9 bases fitting TRBD2. From germline, CDR1 is ENHRY and CDR2 SYGVKD. This CDR3 region has 15 residues. V was clipped by 6 bases and J by 2 bases; unmatched bases: 6. CDR3 nucleotide sequence: TGTGCCATCAGGCGGGGGGGCAGTATCACAGATACGCAGTATTTT. Residues: CAIRRGGSITDTQYF.

The J gene is TRBJ1-3, the V gene TRBV28; D is undetermined. V was clipped by 7 bases and J by 2 bases, with 15 bases between them. The V gene's germline CDR1 is MDHEN and CDR2 SYDVKM. This CDR3 region has 15 residues. The CDR3: CASNSEGGPGNTIYF. CDR3 DNA: TGTGCCAGCAATTCAGAGGGAGGTCCTGGAAACACCATATATTTT.

The chain has TRBV4-1 and TRBJ1-2; D gene ambiguous. This CDR3 contains 15 residues. Germline V lookup: CDR1 MGHRA, CDR2 YSYEKL. V lost 1 base and J 2 bases, leaving 11 bases between the germline ends. DNA for the CDR3: TGCGCCAGCAGCCAAGGGACTCTGCAGAACTATGGCTACACCTTC. Translated: CASSQGTLQNYGYTF.

V and J are TRBV10-2 and TRBJ2-1, with D hard to call. CDR3 size: 13 residues. The germline V and J ends were trimmed by 7 bases and 5 bases, with 12 bases remaining between them. The germline gives CDR1 WSHSY, CDR2 SAAADI. CDR3 amino acids: CASTRSRNNEQFF. The CDR3 nucleotides are TGCGCCAGCACCCGAAGTAGAAACAATGAGCAGTTCTTC.

The J gene is TRBJ2-2, the V gene TRBV7-9, with D maybe TRBD2 (6 bases). Germline V gives CDR1 SEHNR, CDR2 FQNEAQ (reference sequence). Between the trimmed V and J ends, which lost 11 bases and 2 bases, there was a span of 15 bases. CDR3 length equals 14 residues. This CDR3 is CAGETSRNTGELFF. In nucleotides, the CDR3 is TGTGCCGGCGAGACTAGTCGCAACACCGGGGAGCTGTTTTTT.

The chain has TRBV9 and TRBJ1-3; D gene uncertain. Germline assignment: CDR1 SGDLS and CDR2 YYNGEE. This CDR3 spans 16 amino acids. The V end was cut by 2 bases, the J end by 0 bases, with 12 bases between. CDR3 coding DNA: TGTGCCAGCAGCGTGTTTGACGGGTTCTCTGGAAACACCATATATTTT. Protein product: CASSVFDGFSGNTIYF.

The chain couples TRBV30 to TRBJ1-5; tentatively, D is TRBD1 (5 bases). This CDR3 has 14 amino acids. V was clipped by 0 bases and J by 6 bases, with 12 bases between them. Per germline, CDR1 GTSNPN and CDR2 SVGIG (reference sequence). The CDR3 nucleotides are TGTGCCTGGAGTGTAGGCAGGGTCAGTCAGCCCCAGCATTTT. Its translation: CAWSVGRVSQPQHF. Full variable domain (missing parts from reference TRBV30 and TRBJ1-5): SQTIHQWPATLVQPVGSPLSLECTVEGTSNPNLYWYRQAAGRGLQLLFYSVGIGQISSEVPQNLSASRPQDRQFILSSKKLLLSDSGFYLCAWSVGRVSQPQHFGDGTRLSIL.

The chain uses TRBV13 and TRBJ2-7; tentative D call: TRBD1 (5 bases). This CDR3 spans 15 amino acids. V was cut by 3 bases and J by 2 bases, with 14 bases left in between. The germline gives CDR1 PRHDT, CDR2 FYEKMQ (reference sequence). CDR3 DNA: TGTGCCAGCAGCTTCAGACAGTCCCATGCCTACGAGCAGTACTTC. Its protein product is CASSFRQSHAYEQYF.

The chain is built from TRBV4-2 and TRBJ2-3; D is uncertain. Trimming shortened V by 4 bases and J by 4 bases, and 15 bases separated the two germline ends. The CDR3 has 15 amino acids. The germline V gene encodes CDR1 LGHNA and CDR2 YNFKEQ. The DNA of the CDR3 is TGTGCCAGCAGCCTAAACCCGAGAAGTTCAGATACGCAGTATTTT. Translation: CASSLNPRSSDTQYF.

In its sample, this clone was seen once. The rearrangement joins TRBV2 to TRBJ2-7; TRBD1 matches at 12 bases. V trimming: 5 bases; J trimming: 5 bases; junction bases outside the gene matches: 7. Germline V gene lookup returns CDR1 SNHLY and CDR2 FYNNEI. This CDR3 comprises 15 residues. CDR3 in DNA: TGTGCCAGCAGTAACAAAGGGACAGGGGGCGACGAGCAGTACTTC. This translates into CASSNKGTGGDEQYF.

The chain uses TRBV7-2 and TRBJ2-5; TRBD2 matches at 14 bases. CDR1 and CDR2 (germline): SGHTA, FQGNSA. This CDR3 region has 19 residues. Trimming removed 1 base from V and 7 bases from J; junction bases left unmatched: 14. The CDR3 region has the DNA TGTGCCAGCAGCTTAGACGCCCGGACTAGCGGGGGGAAGAAGGCGACCCAGTACTTC. Encoded protein: CASSLDARTSGGKKATQYF. The full variable domain, with the rest looked up from reference TRBV7-2 and TRBJ2-5, is GAGVSQSPSNKVTEKGKDVELRCDPISGHTALYWYRQSLGQGLEFLIYFQGNSAPDKSGLPSDRFSAERTGGSVSTLTIQRTQQEDSAVYLCASSLDARTSGGKKATQYFGPGTRLLVL.

The chain joins TRBV15 to TRBJ1-2; D possibly corresponds to TRBD1 (5 bases). This CDR3 comprises 13 residues. Germline CDR1 reads LNHNV; CDR2 reads YYDKDF (reference sequence). V lost 5 bases to trimming and J lost 3 bases, with 10 bases between them. CDR3 loop: CATSGGTYYGYTF. The CDR3 bases are TGTGCCACCAGCGGCGGGACTTACTATGGCTACACCTTC.

The chain is built from TRBV20-1 and TRBJ2-7, with 7 bases lining up with TRBD2. Germline V gene data show CDR1 as DFQATT and CDR2 as SNEGSKA (reference sequence). V gave up 6 bases and J gave up 7 bases; unmatched junction bases: 0. The CDR3 loop spans 9 amino acids. CDR3 nucleotide sequence: TGCAGTGCCGGGGGGGAGCAGTACTTC. Translated, it gives CSAGGEQYF.